This T cell receptor (beta chain) was recorded in a study of blood T cell repertoires in COVID-19. This CDR3 region has 15 residues. The germline CDR1 and CDR2 sequences are MNHEY and SMNVEV (reference sequence). V was cut by 4 bases and J by 4 bases, with 16 bases left in between. Generated by immunoSEQ multiplex PCR, the TCRdb table keeps only in-frame clones and is missing some. The profile covers 190,000 or so clones, with roughly 90% appearing a single time and roughly 8.4% taken by the ten largest. V gene TRBV27 combines with J gene TRBJ1-2; D possibly corresponds to TRBD1 (5 bases). This TCR came from a woman between 18 and 29 years old who had recovered from COVID-19. The specimen sequenced was PBMCs or T cells enriched from blood (not recorded which). The CDR3 nucleotides read TGTGCCAGCAGTTCTTTCCCTACAGGACCCTATGGCTACACCTTC. Residues: CASSSFPTGPYGYTF.